This TCR beta chain emerged from a study of blood T cell repertoires in COVID-19. Background on the study: COVID-19 samples, acute and convalescent, were from the United States, Italy and Spain. Sources were T cells, B-cell-depleted T cells, or PBMCs; the material itself was cDNA or gDNA.

Original handling: Amplifying reference gene primers gave estimates of nucleated cell counts. TCRdb's table, derived via immunoSEQ multiplex PCR, lists solely in-frame clones and lacks some. Clonal size and the V and J genes are those of that table, whereas D and trimming came from the DNA. Altogether 45,000 to 55,000 clones are present, 80% to 85% being singletons, with the ten largest covering roughly 2.7%. The source material was peripheral blood. This TCR derives from a man aged 50-60 years with acute or convalescent COVID-19.

CDR3 sequence reads: CSVDRASTDTQYF. For the CDR3, the DNA is TGCAGCGTTGACAGGGCCAGCACAGATACGCAGTATTTT. The J gene is TRBJ2-3, the V gene TRBV29-1; possibly TRBD1 for D (5 bases). V shed 3 bases and J shed 0 bases, with 7 bases lying between them. This CDR3 comprises 13 residues. CDR1 is SQVTM, CDR2 ANQGSEA, per germline.